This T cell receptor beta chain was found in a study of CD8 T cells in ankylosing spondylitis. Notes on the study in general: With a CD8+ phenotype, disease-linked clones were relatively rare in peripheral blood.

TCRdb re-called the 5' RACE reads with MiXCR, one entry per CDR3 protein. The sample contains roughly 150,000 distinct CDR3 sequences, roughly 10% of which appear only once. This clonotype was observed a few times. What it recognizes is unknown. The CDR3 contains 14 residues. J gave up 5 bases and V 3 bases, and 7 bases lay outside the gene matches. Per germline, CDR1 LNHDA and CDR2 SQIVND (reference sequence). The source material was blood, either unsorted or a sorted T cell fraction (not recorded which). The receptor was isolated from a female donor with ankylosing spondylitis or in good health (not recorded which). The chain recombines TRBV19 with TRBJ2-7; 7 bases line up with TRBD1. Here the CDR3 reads CASSMGQLYDEQYF. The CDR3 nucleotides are TGTGCCAGTAGTATGGGACAGCTATACGACGAGCAGTACTTC. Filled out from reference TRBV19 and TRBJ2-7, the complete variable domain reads DGGITQSPKYLFRKEGQNVTLSCEQNLNHDAMYWYRQDPGQGLRLIYYSQIVNDFQKGDIAEGYSVSREKKESFPLTVTSAQKNPTAFYLCASSMGQLYDEQYFGPGTRLTVT.